These T cell receptor beta chains were read from a single sample in a study of shared clonotypes between healthy human individuals. Data came from immunoSEQ multiplex PCR; TCRdb stores just in-frame clones and leaves some out. The sample records more than 1 million clones, around three quarters being singletons. Sequenced material: memory CD4+ T cells from PBMCs. These receptors all come from a man between 18 and 29 years old in good health. Some clones in this sample may be carry-over from other donors' samples. Both conserved end residues are part of each CDR3. The order of the fields is D gene, V gene, J gene, clone size, CDR3 DNA, CDR3 protein. D genes are given only for firm matches. Not every row has a clone size; where given, it reads once, few, many or a size class.

D gene: TRBD2; V gene: TRBV5-1; J gene: TRBJ2-4; clone size: once; CDR3 DNA: TGCGCCAGCAATAGGGAGGGGAATCGGAACATTCAGTACTTC; CDR3 protein: CASNREGNRNIQYF
D gene: TRBD2; V gene: TRBV28; J gene: TRBJ2-5; clone size: .; CDR3 DNA: TGTGCCAGCAGCTACCGGGGGCTAGCGGGCGGGACCCAGTACTTC; CDR3 protein: CASSYRGLAGGTQYF
D gene: TRBD1; V gene: TRBV7-9; J gene: TRBJ2-6; clone size: .; CDR3 DNA: TGTGCCAGCTCAGGACAGGCTGGGGCTGGGGCCAACGTCCTGACTTTC; CDR3 protein: CASSGQAGAGANVLTF
D gene: TRBD1; V gene: TRBV19; J gene: TRBJ1-5; clone size: .; CDR3 DNA: TGTGCCAGTAGAGAACAGGGGCCGCGGCATCAGCCCCAGCATTTT; CDR3 protein: CASREQGPRHQPQHF
D gene: .; V gene: TRBV4-3; J gene: TRBJ2-2; clone size: .; CDR3 DNA: TGCGCCAGCAGTCAGGGAGGGGCGGGACAAAGGACCGGGGAGCTGTTTTTT; CDR3 protein: CASSQGGAGQRTGELFF
D gene: .; V gene: TRBV5-1; J gene: TRBJ2-7; clone size: .; CDR3 DNA: TGCGCCAGCAGCTTGGGACAGGGGAGCGGGAGCAGCGAGCAGTACTTC; CDR3 protein: CASSLGQGSGSSEQYF
D gene: TRBD1; V gene: TRBV29-1; J gene: TRBJ2-3; clone size: .; CDR3 DNA: TGCAGCGTCGGACAGGGGGCAAGGGATACGCAGTATTTT; CDR3 protein: CSVGQGARDTQYF
D gene: TRBD1; V gene: TRBV9; J gene: TRBJ2-7; clone size: .; CDR3 DNA: TGTGCCAGCAGCGTAGGAGCCTACGGGACAGGGTCCTACGAGCAGTACTTC; CDR3 protein: CASSVGAYGTGSYEQYF
D gene: .; V gene: TRBV7-3; J gene: TRBJ2-3; clone size: few; CDR3 DNA: TGTGCCAGCAGCTTTAGCGGAGTCAGCACAGATACGCAGTATTTT; CDR3 protein: CASSFSGVSTDTQYF
D gene: TRBD2; V gene: TRBV29-1; J gene: TRBJ2-2; clone size: .; CDR3 DNA: TGCAGCGCCTTAGCGGGAGTTGACACCGGGGAGCTGTTTTTT; CDR3 protein: CSALAGVDTGELFF
D gene: .; V gene: TRBV7-2; J gene: TRBJ2-1; clone size: .; CDR3 DNA: TGTGCCAGCAGCTTAGGTCTCGTCAATGAGCAGTTCTTC; CDR3 protein: CASSLGLVNEQFF
D gene: .; V gene: TRBV7-2; J gene: TRBJ2-3; clone size: .; CDR3 DNA: TGTGCCAGCAGCTTACAGCTGGTTTTAGATACGCAGTATTTT; CDR3 protein: CASSLQLVLDTQYF
D gene: .; V gene: TRBV4-1; J gene: TRBJ1-2; clone size: .; CDR3 DNA: TGCGCCAGCAGCCAAGAAAATTATGGCTACACCTTC; CDR3 protein: CASSQENYGYTF
D gene: TRBD2; V gene: TRBV18; J gene: TRBJ2-3; clone size: .; CDR3 DNA: TGTGCCAGCTCCGAGCGGGAGAAAGCAGATACGCAGTATTTT; CDR3 protein: CASSEREKADTQYF
D gene: .; V gene: TRBV2; J gene: TRBJ2-1; clone size: .; CDR3 DNA: TGTGCCAGCCCGGAGCCTCCGGCGGGCAATGAGCAGTTCTTC; CDR3 protein: CASPEPPAGNEQFF
D gene: .; V gene: TRBV2; J gene: TRBJ1-3; clone size: once; CDR3 DNA: TGTGCCAGCTTACCGGACGTGGACACCATATATTTT; CDR3 protein: CASLPDVDTIYF
D gene: .; V gene: TRBV19; J gene: TRBJ1-1; clone size: .; CDR3 DNA: TGTGCCAGTAGTATTAAGGGCCAGACTGAAGCTTTCTTT; CDR3 protein: CASSIKGQTEAFF
D gene: .; V gene: TRBV4-1; J gene: TRBJ2-4; clone size: .; CDR3 DNA: TGCGCCAGCATACCCGGGTTCGCCAAAAACATTCAGTACTTC; CDR3 protein: CASIPGFAKNIQYF
D gene: .; V gene: TRBV5-1; J gene: TRBJ2-7; clone size: few; CDR3 DNA: TGCGCCAGCAGCTTGTCCGGGACCAGCTACGAGCAGTACTTC; CDR3 protein: CASSLSGTSYEQYF
D gene: .; V gene: TRBV27; J gene: TRBJ2-5; clone size: few; CDR3 DNA: TGTGCCAGCAGTTTCAGGGCTCAAGAGACCCAGTACTTC; CDR3 protein: CASSFRAQETQYF
D gene: TRBD1; V gene: TRBV11-3; J gene: TRBJ2-2; clone size: .; CDR3 DNA: TGTGCCAGCAGCTTAGAGGGGGCTTGGGGACAGACAAACACCGGGGAGCTGTTTTTT; CDR3 protein: CASSLEGAWGQTNTGELFF
D gene: .; V gene: TRBV5-1; J gene: TRBJ2-3; clone size: .; CDR3 DNA: TGCGCCAGCAGCTTGGATTGGGAGGGCACAGATACGCAGTATTTT; CDR3 protein: CASSLDWEGTDTQYF
D gene: TRBD1; V gene: TRBV25-1; J gene: TRBJ2-5; clone size: .; CDR3 DNA: TGTGCCAGCTCAGGACAGGGCAGGGAGACCCAGTACTTC; CDR3 protein: CASSGQGRETQYF
D gene: .; V gene: TRBV6-7; J gene: TRBJ1-3; clone size: .; CDR3 DNA: TGTGCCAGCAGTTACTCTGACGCCTCCTCTGGAAACACCATATATTTT; CDR3 protein: CASSYSDASSGNTIYF
D gene: .; V gene: TRBV7-3; J gene: TRBJ2-7; clone size: .; CDR3 DNA: TGTGCCAGCAGCTCCATAGGTGGAAACGAGCAGTACTTC; CDR3 protein: CASSSIGGNEQYF
D gene: .; V gene: TRBV10-2; J gene: TRBJ1-1; clone size: .; CDR3 DNA: TGCGCCAGCAGCCACAATCAGGGCACTGAAGCTTTCTTT; CDR3 protein: CASSHNQGTEAFF
D gene: .; V gene: TRBV5-6; J gene: TRBJ1-2; clone size: .; CDR3 DNA: TGTGCCAGCAGCTTGGAACGGGGCAGGGTGAACCATGGCTACACCTTC; CDR3 protein: CASSLERGRVNHGYTF
D gene: TRBD1; V gene: TRBV7-2; J gene: TRBJ1-2; clone size: many; CDR3 DNA: TGTGCCAGCAGCCACAGGGGGCTATATGGCTACACCTTC; CDR3 protein: CASSHRGLYGYTF
D gene: TRBD2; V gene: TRBV6-6; J gene: TRBJ2-4; clone size: .; CDR3 DNA: TGTGCCAGCCAAAAGGGGGCGGCGGGGACTAGCACAATTCAGTACTTC; CDR3 protein: CASQKGAAGTSTIQYF